These 26 T cell receptor beta chains came from one sample sequenced in a study of identical twins (dated by TCRdb to the mid-2010s). Library preparation used 5' RACE. Data came from an Illumina HiSeq 2000. TCRdb trimmed the raw reads at Q25, called clones with MiXCR and kept productive beta chains. Each CDR3 protein gets just one entry, which takes the most common genes and DNA from the rows behind it. The sample table contains about 250,000 distinct CDR3 sequences; only one count was recorded for approximately 7.9% of them. In total, the top ten clones hold 5.4% of the sample. This same sample was also taken into another study, of yellow fever vaccine responses in identical twins.

Sequencing was carried out using CD8+ T cells sorted from blood. The receptors derive from a woman under 30 in good health.

CDR3 residues: CASSHSSGSGLYEQYF. Here the CDR3 DNA reads TGTGCCAGCAGCCACTCCTCCGGGAGCGGACTTTACGAGCAGTACTTC. J is TRBJ2-7 and V is TRBV7-8, with a tentative D call TRBD2 (6 bases). V lost 5 bases to trimming and J lost 4 bases, with 21 bases between them. The CDR3 is 16 amino acids. CDR1 and CDR2 (germline): SGHVS, FQNEAQ.

The chain combines TRBV11-1 with TRBJ2-5; D is tentatively TRBD1 or TRBD2 (6 bases each). The CDR3 covers 18 residues. V lost 5 bases and J lost 4, with 26 bases in between. CDR1 SGHAT and CDR2 FQDESV come from the germline V gene (reference sequence). The CDR3 protein is CASSHELMEGGRGETQYF. CDR3 nucleotides: TGTGCCAGCAGCCACGAACTAATGGAGGGGGGCCGTGGAGAGACCCAGTACTTC.

The DNA of the CDR3 is TGTGCCAGCAGTTTATTGCGACACTACGAGCAGTACTTC. Translating it yields CASSLLRHYEQYF. The V and J genes are TRBV28 and TRBJ2-7; D unresolved. CDR1 and CDR2 (germline): MDHEN, SYDVKM. With 1 base removed from V and 3 bases from J, the gap between germline ends came to 7 bases. The CDR3 is 13 amino acids.

At least ten counts were recorded for this clonotype. This rearrangement joins TRBV7-2 to TRBJ2-1, with TRBD2 matching 10 bases. The CDR3 length is 12 residues. The germline V gene encodes CDR1 SGHTA and CDR2 FQGNSA. As DNA, the CDR3 is TGTGGGCTGGAGCTAGCGGGGGCCGAGCAGTTCTTC. It specifies CGLELAGAEQFF.

This clonotype has ten or more counts. The chain recombines TRBV27 with TRBJ2-7, with D possibly matching TRBD2 (5 bases). CDR1 is MNHEY and CDR2 is SMNVEV in the germline V gene (reference sequence). The CDR3 has 16 amino acids. Between the trimmed V and J ends, which lost 0 bases and 0 bases, there was a span of 12 bases. The DNA of the CDR3 is TGTGCCAGCAGTTTATCGCGGGCTAGTCCCTCCTACGAGCAGTACTTC. Translating gives CASSLSRASPSYEQYF.

This clonotype was detected only a few times. The genes are TRBV6-5 and TRBJ2-3; no definite D call. The length of the CDR3 is 15 residues. V dropped 4 bases and J dropped 0 bases, with 11 bases sitting between them. Germline-derived CDR1 and CDR2 are MNHEY and SVGAGI. CDR3 sequence reads: CASSSRLGSTDTQYF. In DNA form, the CDR3 reads TGTGCCAGCAGTTCCCGGCTAGGAAGCACAGATACGCAGTATTTT.

On this clonotype itself: A single base separates this from a much larger clone, so it may be a read error. V is TRBV12-3 or TRBV12-4 and J is TRBJ2-7; TRBD1 matches 7 bases. This CDR3 has 13 residues. V dropped 5 bases and J dropped 6; count of bases not matched to a gene: 7. For the CDR3, the DNA is TGTGCCAGCAGTCCCGGGACAGAGATCGAGCAGTACTTC. Translating gives CASSPGTEIEQYF.

This clonotype was recorded many times. The J gene is TRBJ1-1, the V gene TRBV7-9; possibly TRBD1 for D (5 bases). The germline CDR1 and CDR2 sequences are SEHNR and FQNEAQ (reference sequence). This CDR3 region has 13 residues. Trimming removed 8 bases from V and 1 base from J, with 11 bases in between. CDR3 loop: CASRYQGNTEAFF. For the CDR3, the DNA is TGTGCCAGCCGCTATCAGGGGAACACTGAAGCTTTCTTT.

This clonotype has a count of ten or more. The chain employs TRBV7-9 and TRBJ2-7, with 7 bases fitting TRBD2. Germline CDR1 is SEHNR and CDR2 is FQNEAQ (reference sequence). This CDR3 has 14 residues. V lost 1 base and J lost 2; bases outside the gene matches: 2. CDR3 bases: TGTGCCAGCAGCTTAGTCGGACTAGCCTACGAGCAGTACGTC. Amino acid sequence: CASSLVGLAYEQYV.

This clonotype occurred a few times. This chain connects TRBV6-1 to TRBJ1-4; D is ambiguous. The CDR3 sequence is 15 residues long. Deletions cut 0 bases from V and 4 bases from J, with 9 bases between. Germline V gene lookup returns CDR1 MNHNS and CDR2 SASEGT. The CDR3 region is CASSEAWTVNEKLFF. The CDR3 DNA follows: TGTGCCAGCAGTGAAGCATGGACGGTTAATGAAAAACTGTTTTTT.

This clonotype occurred many times. This chain joins TRBV28 and TRBJ2-3; D not resolved. This CDR3 has 21 amino acids. With 2 bases removed from V and 0 bases from J, the gap between germline ends came to 27 bases. The germline V gene encodes CDR1 MDHEN and CDR2 SYDVKM. CDR3 in amino acids: CASSLVSWVGSPTYSTDTQYF. CDR3 in DNA: TGTGCCAGCAGTTTAGTTTCTTGGGTCGGCAGCCCAACGTATAGCACAGATACGCAGTATTTT.

This clonotype appeared a few times. The genes are TRBV2 and TRBJ2-7; D is uncertain. Between the trimmed V and J ends, which lost 0 bases and 1 base, there was a span of 19 bases. The V gene's germline CDR1 is SNHLY and CDR2 FYNNEI. CDR3 length: 18 residues. CDR3 amino acids: CASSEAEYSSVYSYEQYF. As DNA, the CDR3 is TGTGCCAGCAGTGAAGCGGAGTATTCTTCGGTGTATTCCTACGAGCAGTACTTC.

This clonotype was seen more than once but under ten times. The rearrangement links TRBV25-1 to TRBJ2-4; D is unresolved. CDR3 length equals 16 residues. The V gene's germline CDR1 is MGHDK and CDR2 SYGVNS. The V gene lost 3 bases and the J gene lost 0 bases, with 12 bases spanning the gap. CDR3 bases: TGTGCCAGCAGTGATCCAGGAGACATAGCCAAAAACATTCAGTACTTC. Protein product: CASSDPGDIAKNIQYF.

The V gene is TRBV29-1, the J gene TRBJ2-6, with unresolved D. Germline V CDR1 and CDR2: SQVTM, ANQGSEA. Trimming shortened V by 4 bases and J by 0 bases, and 7 bases separated the two germline ends. The CDR3 runs to 14 residues. The CDR3 DNA sequence: TGCAGCGTTGTCACCGGCTCTGGGGCCAACGTCCTGACTTTC. As protein: CSVVTGSGANVLTF.

The sample holds many counts of this clonotype. This chain connects TRBV7-6 to TRBJ2-3; possibly TRBD2 for D (5 bases). Germline CDR1 is SGHVS and CDR2 is FNYEAQ. V shed 5 bases and J shed 1 base, with 7 bases lying between them. The CDR3 has 13 residues. CDR3 coding DNA: TGTGCCAGCAGCCACGGGGGCACAGATACGCAGTATTTT. Its protein is CASSHGGTDTQYF.

In this sample, this clonotype turned up many times. The rearrangement links TRBV6-5 to TRBJ1-3; a possible D gene is TRBD1 (5 bases). The CDR3 length is 12 residues. V lost 9 bases and J 1 base, leaving 7 bases between the germline ends. The germline V gene has CDR1 MNHEY and CDR2 SVGAGI. In DNA form, the CDR3 reads TGTGCCAGTGGGACTTCTGGAAACACCATATATTTT. Translated: CASGTSGNTIYF.

A word on this clonotype: A read error may produce the germline difference seen at one junction end. The J gene is TRBJ2-3, the V gene TRBV5-7; 7 nucleotides match TRBD2. TRBV5-7 is designated an ORF whose function remains uncertain. The CDR3 loop spans 17 amino acids. The CDR3 spells CAISPGLAEGLTDTQYF. The DNA for the CDR3 is TGTGCCATCAGCCCAGGGCTAGCGGAGGGCCTCACAGATACGCAGTATTTT.

This clonotype has just a few counts. The genes are TRBV20-1 and TRBJ2-1; possibly TRBD1 for D (6 bases). The CDR3 runs 15 residues. The germline V gene encodes CDR1 DFQATT and CDR2 SNEGSKA (reference sequence). The ends were cut back, 6 bases at V and 5 bases at J, with 20 bases in the middle. CDR3 residues: CSAWFRQVGHNEQFF. The CDR3 region has the DNA TGCAGTGCATGGTTCAGACAGGTCGGCCACAATGAGCAGTTCTTC.

The chain joins TRBV24-1 to TRBJ1-5; D is undetermined. The CDR3 is 16 amino acids. Between the trimmed V and J ends, which lost 4 bases and 6 bases, there was a span of 18 bases. Germline V gene lookup returns CDR1 KGHDR and CDR2 SFDVKD. The CDR3 sequence is CATSDQSGETGQPQHF. CDR3 coding DNA: TGTGCCACCAGTGACCAAAGTGGGGAGACGGGTCAGCCCCAGCATTTT.

This clonotype was seen repeatedly, ten times or more. The rearrangement joins TRBV12-3 or TRBV12-4 to TRBJ2-7; 7 positions match TRBD1. V lost 3 bases to trimming and J lost 0 bases; unmatched junction nucleotides: 5. This CDR3 has 15 residues. The CDR3 sequence is CASSFGAGGSYEQYV. The CDR3, as DNA: TGTGCCAGCAGTTTTGGGGCAGGGGGCTCCTACGAGCAGTACGTC.

In its sample, this clonotype was seen many times. The rearrangement joins TRBV4-2 to TRBJ2-2, with D tentatively TRBD2 (6 bases). The germline gives CDR1 LGHNA, CDR2 YNFKEQ. The CDR3 length is 16 residues. V was clipped by 0 bases and J by 5 bases, with 13 bases between them. The CDR3 loop is CASSQDLAIETGELFF. The DNA for the CDR3 is TGTGCCAGCAGCCAAGATCTAGCGATTGAGACCGGGGAGCTGTTTTTT.

In this sample, this clonotype turned up a few times. The chain carries TRBV9 and TRBJ2-2, with TRBD2 matching 7 bases. The germline CDR1 and CDR2 sequences are SGDLS and YYNGEE. Trimming removed 4 bases from V and 4 bases from J; junction bases left unmatched: 13. The CDR3 extends over 17 amino acids. For the CDR3, the DNA is TGTGCCAGCAGCACCGAACTCGGGGGGAGGGGCACCGGGGAGCTGTTTTTT. Translation gives CASSTELGGRGTGELFF.

The sample holds a few counts of this clonotype. The chain has TRBV28 and TRBJ2-7; D not certain. The CDR3 is 16 amino acids. Between the trimmed V and J ends, which lost 5 bases and 3 bases, there was a span of 20 bases. CDR1 is MDHEN, CDR2 SYDVKM, per germline. CDR3 in amino acids: CASSPTDGPLGYEQYF. DNA of the CDR3: TGTGCCAGCAGTCCCACGGACGGACCGTTGGGCTACGAGCAGTACTTC. Full variable domain (missing parts from reference TRBV28 and TRBJ2-7): DVKVTQSSRYLVKRTGEKVFLECVQDMDHENMFWYRQDPGLGLRLIYFSYDVKMKEKGDIPEGYSVSREKKERFSLILESASTNQTSMYLCASSPTDGPLGYEQYFGPGTRLTVT.

In this sample, this clonotype turned up a few times. The rearrangement uses TRBV7-8 and TRBJ2-3; 9 bases are a match to TRBD1. V shed 5 bases and J 0 bases; nucleotides not matched to a gene: 9. CDR3 length: 17 residues. Germline V CDR1 and CDR2: SGHVS, FQNEAQ. CDR3 sequence: CASSGQGRYSSTDTQYF. The CDR3 nucleotides are TGTGCCAGCAGCGGACAGGGGCGATATTCTAGCACAGATACGCAGTATTTT.

This clonotype was detected only a few times. The chain uses TRBV25-1 and TRBJ2-5; D uncertain. The CDR3 consists of 14 residues. Trimming left V 3 bases short and J 0 bases short, with 8 bases between. Germline-derived CDR1 and CDR2 are MGHDK and SYGVNS. CDR3 residues: CASSDFGHQETQYF. The DNA of the CDR3 is TGTGCCAGCAGTGATTTTGGGCACCAAGAGACCCAGTACTTC.

This clonotype was picked up many times. The rearrangement uses TRBV3-1 and TRBJ2-3; no reliable D call. CDR1 LGHDT and CDR2 YNNKEL come from the germline V gene (reference sequence). The CDR3 spans 15 residues. The ends were cut back, 0 bases at V and 2 bases at J, with 9 bases in the middle. DNA of the CDR3: TGTGCCAGCAGCCAAGATGGCATGTACACAGATACGCAGTATTTT. Translating gives CASSQDGMYTDTQYF.